This TCR beta chain originates from a study of human T cells and chemical hapten exposure. Time point meaning: patch test 2, 6 weeks after DPC sensitization. Noted treatment: therapeutic diphenylcyclopropenone sensitization with weekly scalp DPC. The V and J ends lost 7 bases and 3 bases, in that order; junction bases with no gene match: 8. The CDR3 spans 14 residues. CDR1 and CDR2 (germline): MNHNY, SVGAGI (reference sequence). This clonotype was counted ten times or more. TCRdb reprocessed the RACE reads via MiXCR and lists one record per CDR3 protein. Altogether approximately 350,000 distinct CDR3 sequences are present, roughly 6.3% being singletons, with the ten largest covering under 7%.

The receptor's source is a woman between 18 and 29 years old with alopecia areata. Some clones in this sample may be carry-over from other donors' samples. The specimen was whole blood, collected in connection with sensitization to the hapten diphenylcyclopropenone (DPC). V is TRBV6-6 and J is TRBJ1-1, with TRBD1 identical over 7 bases. The CDR3 here is CASIRGEGDTEAFF. In DNA, the CDR3 is TGTGCCAGCATCAGGGGGGAGGGGGACACTGAAGCTTTCTTT.